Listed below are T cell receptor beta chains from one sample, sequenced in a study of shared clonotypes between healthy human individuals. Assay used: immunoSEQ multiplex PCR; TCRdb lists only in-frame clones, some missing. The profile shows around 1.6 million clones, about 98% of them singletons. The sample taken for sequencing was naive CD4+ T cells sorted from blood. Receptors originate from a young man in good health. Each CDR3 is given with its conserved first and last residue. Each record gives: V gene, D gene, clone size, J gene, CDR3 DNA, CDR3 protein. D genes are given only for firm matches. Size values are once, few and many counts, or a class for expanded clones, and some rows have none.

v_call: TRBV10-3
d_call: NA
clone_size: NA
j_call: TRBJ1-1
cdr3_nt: TGTGCCATCAGTGAGGGCAGGGGGAACACTGAAGCTTTCTTT
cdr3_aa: CAISEGRGNTEAFF

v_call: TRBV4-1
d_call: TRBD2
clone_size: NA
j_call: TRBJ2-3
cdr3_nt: TGCGCCAGCAGCCGGGGACTAGCGGTCACAGATACGCAGTATTTT
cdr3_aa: CASSRGLAVTDTQYF

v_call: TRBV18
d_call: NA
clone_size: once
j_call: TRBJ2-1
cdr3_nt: TGTGCCAGCTCACCGGAAGGGAATGAGCAGTTCTTC
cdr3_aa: CASSPEGNEQFF

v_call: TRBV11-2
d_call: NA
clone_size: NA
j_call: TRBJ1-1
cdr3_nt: TGTGCCAGCAGCTCCCCGGGCCGACAGTCATTGAACACTGAAGCTTTCTTT
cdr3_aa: CASSSPGRQSLNTEAFF

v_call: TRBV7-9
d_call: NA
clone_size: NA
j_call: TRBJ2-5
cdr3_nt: TGTGCCAGCAGCTCCCAGAGATACCAAGAGACCCAGTACTTC
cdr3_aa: CASSSQRYQETQYF

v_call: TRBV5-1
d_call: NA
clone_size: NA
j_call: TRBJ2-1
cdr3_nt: TGCGCCAGCAGTATCCCTAGCTCCTACAATGAGCAGTTCTTC
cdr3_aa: CASSIPSSYNEQFF

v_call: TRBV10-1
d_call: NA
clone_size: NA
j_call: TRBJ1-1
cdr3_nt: TGCGCCAGCAGTGAGGACGAATATACTGAAGCTTTCTTT
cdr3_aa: CASSEDEYTEAFF

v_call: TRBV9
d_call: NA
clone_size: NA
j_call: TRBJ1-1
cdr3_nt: TGTGCCAGCAGCGTGCGTGAGGGATTGAACACTGAAGCTTTCTTT
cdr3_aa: CASSVREGLNTEAFF

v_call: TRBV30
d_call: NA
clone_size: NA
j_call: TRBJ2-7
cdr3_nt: TGTGCCTGGAGTGCCCGACCGTGGCCCTACGAGCAGTACTTC
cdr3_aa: CAWSARPWPYEQYF

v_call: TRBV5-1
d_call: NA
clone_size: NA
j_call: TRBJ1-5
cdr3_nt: TGCGCCAGCAGCTTGGGTCATAATAGCAATCAGCCCCAGCATTTT
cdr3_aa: CASSLGHNSNQPQHF

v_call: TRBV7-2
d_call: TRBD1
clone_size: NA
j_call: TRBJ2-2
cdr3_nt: TGTGCCAGCACCCGCCGGGACAGGGACGGTCCCGGGGAGCTGTTTTTT
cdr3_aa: CASTRRDRDGPGELFF

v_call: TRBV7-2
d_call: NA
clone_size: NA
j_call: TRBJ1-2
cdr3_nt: TGTGCCAGCAGCGCAACAGGAAGATATGGCTACACCTTC
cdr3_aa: CASSATGRYGYTF

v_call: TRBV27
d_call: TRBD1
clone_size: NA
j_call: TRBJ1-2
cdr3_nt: TGTGCCAGCAGTTTATCATACAGGGGCGGTAACAAGGGCTATGGCTACACCTTC
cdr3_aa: CASSLSYRGGNKGYGYTF

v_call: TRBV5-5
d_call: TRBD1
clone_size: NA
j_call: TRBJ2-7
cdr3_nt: TGTGCCAGCAGCCAAGAGGGGACAGGGACGACCCACGAGCAGTACTTC
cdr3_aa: CASSQEGTGTTHEQYF

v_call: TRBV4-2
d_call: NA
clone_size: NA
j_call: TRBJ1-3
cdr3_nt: TGTGCCAGCAGCCAAGATCCGGGCCAGGGCGCTGGAAACACCATATATTTT
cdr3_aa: CASSQDPGQGAGNTIYF

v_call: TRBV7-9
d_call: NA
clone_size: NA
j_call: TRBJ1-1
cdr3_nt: TGTGCCAGCAGCCCGGGAGGGAGAGAAGCTTTCTTT
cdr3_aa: CASSPGGREAFF

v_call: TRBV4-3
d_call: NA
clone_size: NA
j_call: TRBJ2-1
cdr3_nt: TGCGCCAGCAGCCAAATTTTCCAGGACTACAATGAGCAGTTCTTC
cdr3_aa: CASSQIFQDYNEQFF

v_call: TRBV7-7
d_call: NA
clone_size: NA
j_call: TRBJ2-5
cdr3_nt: TGTGCTAGCAGCCGACTTGGAGGGGGCTGGGAGACCCAGTACTTC
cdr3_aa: CASSRLGGGWETQYF

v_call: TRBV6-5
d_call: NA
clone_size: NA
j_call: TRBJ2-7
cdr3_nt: TGTGCCAGCAGTTACCGGACGGAAATCTACGAGCAGTACTTC
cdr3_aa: CASSYRTEIYEQYF

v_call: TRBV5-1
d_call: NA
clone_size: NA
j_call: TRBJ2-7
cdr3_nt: TGCGCCAGCAGCTTTGAGTTCCAGGGGTCAGCCTATTTACGCTACGAGCAGTACTTC
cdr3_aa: CASSFEFQGSAYLRYEQYF

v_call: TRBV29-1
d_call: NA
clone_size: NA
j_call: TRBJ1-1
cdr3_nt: TGCAGCGTGATGAAATACAGGGTGTTGAACACTGAAGCTTTCTTT
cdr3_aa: CSVMKYRVLNTEAFF

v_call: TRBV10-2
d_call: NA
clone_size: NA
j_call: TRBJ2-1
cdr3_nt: TGCGCCAGCAGTGAGAAGCCGAGGGGAGGGGGGCGACAGTTCTTC
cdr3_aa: CASSEKPRGGGRQFF

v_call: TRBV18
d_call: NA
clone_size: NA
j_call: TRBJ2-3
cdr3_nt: TGTGCCAGCTCCCCCACCTCGGGGGCAGATACGCAGTATTTT
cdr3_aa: CASSPTSGADTQYF

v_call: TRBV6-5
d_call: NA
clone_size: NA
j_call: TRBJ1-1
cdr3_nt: TGTGCCAGCAGTTACCAGCGTCCTACGGGGACTGAAGCTTTCTTT
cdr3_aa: CASSYQRPTGTEAFF

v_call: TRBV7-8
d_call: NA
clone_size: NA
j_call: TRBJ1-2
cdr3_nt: TGTGCCAGCAGCTCTCACCCATCCTCGGACAGACTCATCCACTATGGCTACACCTTC
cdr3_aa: CASSSHPSSDRLIHYGYTF

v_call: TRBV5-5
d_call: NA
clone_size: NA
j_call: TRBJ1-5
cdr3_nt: TGTGCCAGCAGCAGAGGACAGCCCAATAGCAATCAGCCCCAGCATTTT
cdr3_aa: CASSRGQPNSNQPQHF

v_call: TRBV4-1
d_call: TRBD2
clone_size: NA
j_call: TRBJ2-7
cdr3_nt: TGCGCCAGCAGCCAAGAAAAGGCTCTAGCGGGAGTGGTAGAGCAGTACTTC
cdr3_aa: CASSQEKALAGVVEQYF

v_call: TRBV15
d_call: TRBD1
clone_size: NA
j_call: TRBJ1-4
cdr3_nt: TGTGCCACCAGCAGACCCAACAGGGGGGGTGATGAAAAACTGTTTTTT
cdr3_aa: CATSRPNRGGDEKLFF

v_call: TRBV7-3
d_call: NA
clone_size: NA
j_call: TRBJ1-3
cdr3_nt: TGTGCCAGCAGCCACGGACAGGGAAACACCATATATTTT
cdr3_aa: CASSHGQGNTIYF

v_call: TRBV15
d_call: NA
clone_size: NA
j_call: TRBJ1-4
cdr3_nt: TGTGCCACCCGGCCCGAGGGGTCCACAACTAATGAAAAACTGTTTTTT
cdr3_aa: CATRPEGSTTNEKLFF

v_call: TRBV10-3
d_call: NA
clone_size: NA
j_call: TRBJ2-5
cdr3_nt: TGTGCCATCAGTTCCGGGGCCGGAGAGACCCAGTACTTC
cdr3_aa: CAISSGAGETQYF

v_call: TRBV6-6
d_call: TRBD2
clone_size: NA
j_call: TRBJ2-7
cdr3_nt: TGTGCCAGCAGTTACCCGACTAGCGGGCCGCCCTACGAGCAGTACTTC
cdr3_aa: CASSYPTSGPPYEQYF

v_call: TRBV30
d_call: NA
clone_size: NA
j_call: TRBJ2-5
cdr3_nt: TGTGCCTGGAGTGTAGCCCGGAGGGAGACCCAGTACTTC
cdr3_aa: CAWSVARRETQYF

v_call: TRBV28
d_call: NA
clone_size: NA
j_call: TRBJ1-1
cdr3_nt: TGTGCCAGCAGTCCCCACAGGGTGGGGAACACTGAAGCTTTCTTT
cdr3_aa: CASSPHRVGNTEAFF

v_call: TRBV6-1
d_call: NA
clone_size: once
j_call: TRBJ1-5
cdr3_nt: TGTGCCAGCAGGGAGACGGGACTTCAGCCCCAGCATTTT
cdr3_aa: CASRETGLQPQHF

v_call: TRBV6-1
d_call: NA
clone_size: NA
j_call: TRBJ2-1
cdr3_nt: TGTGCCAGCACCGGCGACCCAATACTCTACAATGAGCAGTTCTTC
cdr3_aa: CASTGDPILYNEQFF

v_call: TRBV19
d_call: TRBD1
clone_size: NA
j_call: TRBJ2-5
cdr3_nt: TGTGCCAGTAGTAGGGACAGGGGGCGCGAGACCCAGTACTTC
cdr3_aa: CASSRDRGRETQYF

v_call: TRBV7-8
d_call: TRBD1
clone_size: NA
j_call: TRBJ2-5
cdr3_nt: TGTGCCAGCAGCTCTAGGACAGGCCTGACCTCCCAAGAGACCCAGTACTTC
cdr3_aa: CASSSRTGLTSQETQYF

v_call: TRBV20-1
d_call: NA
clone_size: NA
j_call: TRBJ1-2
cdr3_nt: TGCAGTGCTCTTCTCAACTATGGCTACACCTTC
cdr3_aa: CSALLNYGYTF

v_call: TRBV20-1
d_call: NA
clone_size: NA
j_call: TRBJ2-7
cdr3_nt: TGCAGTGCTGGCTCCCCTTACGAGCAGTACTTC
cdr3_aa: CSAGSPYEQYF

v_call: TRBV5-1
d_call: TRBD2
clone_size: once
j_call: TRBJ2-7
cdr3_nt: TGCGCCAGCGGGGAGCGGGAGAGTTCCTACGAGCAGTACTTC
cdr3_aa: CASGERESSYEQYF

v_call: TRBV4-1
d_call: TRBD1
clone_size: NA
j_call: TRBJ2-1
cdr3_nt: TGCGCCAGCAGCTTTCTCCTCCGGGACAGGTACAATGAGCAGTTCTTC
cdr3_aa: CASSFLLRDRYNEQFF

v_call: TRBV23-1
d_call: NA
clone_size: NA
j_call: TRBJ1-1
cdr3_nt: TGCGCCAGCAGTCAATCTGTTCAGGGGACATGCACTGAAGCTTTCTTT
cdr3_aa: CASSQSVQGTCTEAFF

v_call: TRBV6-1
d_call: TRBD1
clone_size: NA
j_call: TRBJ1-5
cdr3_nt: TGTGCCAGCAGTGTGGCAGGGGGCGGCAATCAGCCCCAGCATTTT
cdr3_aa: CASSVAGGGNQPQHF

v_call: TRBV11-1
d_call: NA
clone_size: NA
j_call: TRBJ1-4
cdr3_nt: TGTGCCAGCAGGAACCGGAAGAGGGGTGAAGGGGAAAAACTGTTTTTT
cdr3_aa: CASRNRKRGEGEKLFF

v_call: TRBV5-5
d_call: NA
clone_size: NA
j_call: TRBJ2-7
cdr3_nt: TGTGCCAGCAGCCTAGACCCCGGGATCCCCTACGAGCAGTACTTC
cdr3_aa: CASSLDPGIPYEQYF

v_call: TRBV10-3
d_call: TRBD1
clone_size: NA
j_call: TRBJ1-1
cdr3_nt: TGTGCCATCAACAAGGACAGGGTAGCCACTGAAGCTTTCTTT
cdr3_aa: CAINKDRVATEAFF

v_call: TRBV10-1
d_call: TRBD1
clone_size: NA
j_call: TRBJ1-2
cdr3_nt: TGCGCCAGCAGTGAGTCTCTACAGAGGGGGCGGAATGGCTACACCTTC
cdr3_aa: CASSESLQRGRNGYTF

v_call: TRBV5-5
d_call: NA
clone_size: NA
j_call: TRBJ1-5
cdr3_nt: TGTGCCAGCAGCCTTGGGGGGCATGCGGATCAGCCCCAGCATTTT
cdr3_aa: CASSLGGHADQPQHF